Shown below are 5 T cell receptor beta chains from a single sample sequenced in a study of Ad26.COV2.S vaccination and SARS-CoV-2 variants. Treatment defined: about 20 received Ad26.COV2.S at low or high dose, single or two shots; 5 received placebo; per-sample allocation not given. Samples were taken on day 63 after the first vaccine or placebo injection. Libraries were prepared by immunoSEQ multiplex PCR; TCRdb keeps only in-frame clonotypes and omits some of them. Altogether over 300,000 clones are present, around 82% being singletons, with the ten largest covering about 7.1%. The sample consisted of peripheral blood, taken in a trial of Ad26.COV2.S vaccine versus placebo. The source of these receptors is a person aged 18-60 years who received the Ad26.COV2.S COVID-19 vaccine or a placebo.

The CDR3 region is CASSPTERTYNEQFF. The CDR3 bases are TGCGCCAGCAGCCCGACAGAACGCACCTACAATGAGCAGTTCTTC. The V gene is TRBV5-1, the J gene TRBJ2-1; D is perhaps TRBD1 (5 bases). Trimming cost V 4 bases and J 2 bases, with 13 bases left between them. The CDR3 covers 15 residues. The germline V gene has CDR1 SGHRS and CDR2 YFSETQ. The full variable domain, rest sourced from reference TRBV5-1 and TRBJ2-1, is KAGVTQTPRYLIKTRGQQVTLSCSPISGHRSVSWYQQTPGQGLQFLFEYFSETQRNKGNFPGRFSGRQFSNSRSEMNVSTLELGDSALYLCASSPTERTYNEQFFGPGTRLTVL.

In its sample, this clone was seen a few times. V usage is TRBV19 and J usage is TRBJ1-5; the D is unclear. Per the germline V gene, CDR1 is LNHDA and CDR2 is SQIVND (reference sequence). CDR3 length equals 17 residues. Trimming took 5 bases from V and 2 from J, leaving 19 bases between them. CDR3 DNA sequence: TGTGCCAGTAGTTTTAACGGTGGGAGCCTTCGCAATCAGCCCCAGCATTTT. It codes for CASSFNGGSLRNQPQHF.

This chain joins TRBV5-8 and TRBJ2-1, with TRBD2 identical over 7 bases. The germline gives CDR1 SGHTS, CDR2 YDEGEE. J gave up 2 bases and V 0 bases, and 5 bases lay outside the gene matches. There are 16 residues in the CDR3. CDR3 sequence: CASSLGLAGAYNEQFF. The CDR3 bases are TGTGCCAGCAGCTTGGGCTTAGCGGGTGCCTACAATGAGCAGTTCTTC.

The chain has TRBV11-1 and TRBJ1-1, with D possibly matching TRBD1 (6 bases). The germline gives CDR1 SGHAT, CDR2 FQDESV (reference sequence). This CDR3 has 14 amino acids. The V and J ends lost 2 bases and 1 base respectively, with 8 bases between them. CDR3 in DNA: TGTGCCAGCAGCTTAAACAGGGCGAACACTGAAGCTTTCTTT. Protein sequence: CASSLNRANTEAFF.

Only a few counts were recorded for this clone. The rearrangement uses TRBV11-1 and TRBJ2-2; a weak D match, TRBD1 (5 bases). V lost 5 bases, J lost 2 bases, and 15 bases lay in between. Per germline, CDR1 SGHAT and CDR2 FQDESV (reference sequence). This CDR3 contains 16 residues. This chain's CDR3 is CASSPRRTSNTGELFF. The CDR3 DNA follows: TGTGCCAGCAGCCCCCGACGGACATCTAACACCGGGGAGCTGTTTTTT.